This TCR beta chain was identified during a study of regulatory and conventional T cells in RAG deficiency. Sequencing was performed with immunoSEQ multiplex PCR; in TCRdb, only in-frame clones are kept and a portion is missing. This sample yields 15,000 to 20,000 clones, of which roughly 89% are seen a single time; over 1.1% belongs to the top ten. On this clone: The antigen remains unidentified.

Germline CDR1 reads SEHNR; CDR2 reads FQNEAQ (reference sequence). The V gene end was trimmed by 8 bases and the J gene end by 8 bases; junction bases not matched to a gene: 11. There are 14 residues in the CDR3. Whole-study results and caveats: Compared with controls, unique Treg TCR beta sequences dropped roughly 100-fold in Omenn syndrome and CID/AS. These Omenn syndrome Treg sorts may hold peripherally activated cells instead. Omenn patients showed >80% Treg-Tconv overlap and shorter CDR3 lengths.

Regulatory T cells were sorted from blood as CD4+ CD25-high CD127-low cells. The same sample was also used in a study of regulatory T cells. That study adds: The PCR used 52 TRBV and 13 TRBJ primers.

The V gene is TRBV7-9, the J gene TRBJ2-1; 8 bases align to TRBD1. The sequence was collected from a human donor in good health. Specimen: Tregs sorted from blood. The CDR3 sequence: CASPGQDSLDEQFF. The CDR3 nucleotides read TGTGCCAGCCCGGGACAGGACTCTTTGGATGAGCAGTTCTTC. The whole variable domain, filled in from reference TRBV7-9 and TRBJ2-1, reads DTGVSQNPRHKITKRGQNVTFRCDPISEHNRLYWYRQTLGQGPEFLTYFQNEAQLEKSRLLSDRFSAERPKGSFSTLEIQRTEQGDSAMYLCASPGQDSLDEQFFGPGTRLTVL.